The next 29 T cell receptor beta chains were all read from a single sample in a study of shared clonotypes between healthy human individuals. Clones were read by immunoSEQ multiplex PCR, and TCRdb kept only the in-frame ones, dropping some. This table holds 2.5 million or so clones, roughly nine tenths found once. Sequences were obtained from naive CD4+ T cells sorted from blood. As to subset: CD45RA+ positively selected. The receptors originated from a man aged 18 to 30 in good health.

The rearrangement links TRBV30 to TRBJ1-5, with TRBD1 matching over 9 bases. V shed 0 bases, J shed 7 bases, and the junction held 7 bases outside the gene matches. Germline values: CDR1 GTSNPN, CDR2 SVGIG (reference sequence). The CDR3 is 15 residues long. The CDR3 region has the DNA TGTGCCTGGAGTGTACAGGGGGCAGGGGACCAGCCCCAGCATTTT. Translated: CAWSVQGAGDQPQHF.

The rearrangement links TRBV15 to TRBJ2-7; D might be TRBD1 (5 bases). The germline gives CDR1 LNHNV, CDR2 YYDKDF (reference sequence). V lost 4 bases to trimming and J lost 0 bases, with 16 bases between them. This CDR3 spans 16 amino acids. The CDR3 reads CATSNNRKTISYEQYF. CDR3 nucleotides: TGTGCCACCAGCAACAACAGGAAAACTATCTCCTACGAGCAGTACTTC.

The rearrangement links TRBV7-2 to TRBJ1-5; D remains unclear. CDR3 length equals 16 residues. CDR1 and CDR2 from the germline V gene are SGHTA and FQGNSA. Trimming removed 1 base from V and 0 bases from J, with 10 bases in between. As DNA, the CDR3 is TGTGCCAGCAGCTTAGGGCTGGGAGATAGCAATCAGCCCCAGCATTTT. Translated, it gives CASSLGLGDSNQPQHF.

This clone was picked up one time. The V gene is TRBV12-5, the J gene TRBJ2-1; no reliable D call. The CDR3 is made up of 13 amino acids. CDR1 is LGHNT, CDR2 FRNRAP, per germline. V lost 2 bases, J lost 9 bases, and 11 bases lay in between. CDR3 loop: CASGLPPWGEQFF. CDR3 nucleotide sequence: TGTGCTAGTGGTTTGCCTCCTTGGGGTGAGCAGTTCTTC. The full variable domain, with the rest looked up from reference TRBV12-5 and TRBJ2-1, is DARVTQTPRHKVTEMGQEVTMRCQPILGHNTVFWYRQTMMQGLELLAYFRNRAPLDDSGMPKDRFSAEMPDATLATLKIQPSEPRDSAVYFCASGLPPWGEQFFGPGTRLTVL.

The J gene is TRBJ2-1, the V gene TRBV4-2, with 8 bases that match TRBD2. The germline gives CDR1 LGHNA, CDR2 YNFKEQ. V dropped 8 bases and J dropped 9; count of bases not matched to a gene: 9. This CDR3 comprises 13 residues. The CDR3 nucleotides are TGTGCCAGCCATGACGGGGGGGCCGCTGAGCAGTTCTTC. Translating gives CASHDGGAAEQFF.

The chain links TRBV7-2 to TRBJ2-1, with 8 bases aligning to TRBD2. This CDR3 spans 15 amino acids. Germline CDR1 and CDR2: SGHTA and FQGNSA. Unmatched junction bases numbered 8, after V lost 1 base and J lost 9 bases. CDR3 nucleotide sequence: TGTGCCAGCAGCTTAGGAAGCGGGAGAATAGGTGAGCAGTTCTTC. It encodes CASSLGSGRIGEQFF. Filled out from reference TRBV7-2 and TRBJ2-1, the complete variable domain reads GAGVSQSPSNKVTEKGKDVELRCDPISGHTALYWYRQSLGQGLEFLIYFQGNSAPDKSGLPSDRFSAERTGGSVSTLTIQRTQQEDSAVYLCASSLGSGRIGEQFFGPGTRLTVL.

V is TRBV30 and J is TRBJ1-1; 7 nucleotides line up with TRBD1. V dropped 1 base and J dropped 8; count of bases not matched to a gene: 4. This CDR3 comprises 12 residues. Germline CDR1 reads GTSNPN; CDR2 reads SVGIG (reference sequence). CDR3 residues: CAWSDRDREAFF. In DNA, the CDR3 is TGTGCCTGGAGTGACCGGGACAGAGAAGCTTTCTTT. Combining the CDR3 with reference TRBV30 and TRBJ1-1 gives the whole variable domain SQTIHQWPATLVQPVGSPLSLECTVEGTSNPNLYWYRQAAGRGLQLLFYSVGIGQISSEVPQNLSASRPQDRQFILSSKKLLLSDSGFYLCAWSDRDREAFFGQGTRLTVV.

This clone was picked up one time. The chain couples TRBV30 to TRBJ1-3; D is uncertain. The CDR3 has 15 residues. V shed 7 bases and J shed 0 bases, with 16 bases lying between them. Per germline, CDR1 GTSNPN and CDR2 SVGIG (reference sequence). CDR3 region: CALSLFGRSGNTIYF. The CDR3 DNA follows: TGTGCCTTAAGCCTTTTTGGTCGCTCTGGAAACACCATATATTTT. The entire variable domain, with the rest obtained from reference TRBV30 and TRBJ1-3, is as follows: SQTIHQWPATLVQPVGSPLSLECTVEGTSNPNLYWYRQAAGRGLQLLFYSVGIGQISSEVPQNLSASRPQDRQFILSSKKLLLSDSGFYLCALSLFGRSGNTIYFGEGSWLTVV.

The chain couples TRBV7-2 to TRBJ2-3, with D possibly TRBD1 on 5 matching bases. Germline V gene data show CDR1 as SGHTA and CDR2 as FQGNSA. V lost 5 bases and J 6 bases, leaving 24 bases between the germline ends. The CDR3 is made up of 17 amino acids. CDR3 sequence (DNA): TGTGCCAGCAGCCCGCGACCTAGTTGGTCCCCAGGGGATACGCAGTATTTT. This codes for CASSPRPSWSPGDTQYF.

The chain carries TRBV19 and TRBJ1-6; 8 positions agree with TRBD1. The CDR3 is made up of 15 amino acids. J gave up 7 bases and V 6 bases, and 8 bases lay outside the gene matches. CDR1 LNHDA and CDR2 SQIVND come from the germline V gene (reference sequence). This CDR3 reads CASRTGDRSNSPLHF. The DNA for the CDR3 is TGTGCCAGTAGGACAGGGGACAGATCAAATTCACCCCTCCACTTT.

This chain links TRBV10-3 with TRBJ2-5; TRBD2 matches 7 bases. This CDR3 contains 13 residues. Germline CDR1 ENHRY, CDR2 SYGVKD. The J segment lost 2 bases and the V segment lost 7 bases, leaving 4 bases of the junction unmatched. The CDR3 here is CAITAGVQETQYF. The CDR3 coding sequence is TGTGCCATCACTGCGGGGGTTCAAGAGACCCAGTACTTC.

This chain joins TRBV15 and TRBJ2-7; 7 nucleotides align to TRBD1. Germline V gene sequence: CDR1 LNHNV, CDR2 YYDKDF (reference sequence). J gave up 2 bases and V 1 base, and 11 bases lay outside the gene matches. CDR3 length: 17 amino acids. CDR3 sequence reads: CATSRVEGQTSTYEQYF. Here the CDR3 DNA reads TGTGCCACCAGCAGAGTAGAGGGACAGACTTCCACCTACGAGCAGTACTTC.

CDR3 nucleotides: TGTGCTAGCTCAACTTCTGGGGCCAACGTCCTGACTTTC. Translating it yields CASSTSGANVLTF. The chain is built from TRBV12-5 and TRBJ2-6; D is unclear. The germline V gene encodes CDR1 LGHNT and CDR2 FRNRAP. Trimming removed 9 bases at V and 1 base at J, with 7 bases between. The CDR3 contains 13 residues.

The V gene is TRBV30, the J gene TRBJ2-2; 8 bases match TRBD2. The V gene end was trimmed by 2 bases and the J gene end by 6 bases; junction bases not matched to a gene: 2. The CDR3 length is 13 residues. CDR1 is GTSNPN, CDR2 SVGIG, per germline (reference sequence). The CDR3 DNA follows: TGTGCCTGGAGTTGGCGGGGGGCCGGGGAGCTGTTTTTT. Residues: CAWSWRGAGELFF.

Written as DNA, the CDR3 is TGTGCCAGTAGCAGGGGGGCAACTAATGAAAAACTGTTTTTT. It specifies CASSRGATNEKLFF. V usage is TRBV19 and J usage is TRBJ1-4; TRBD1 matches at 7 bases. The CDR3 is 14 residues long. J was trimmed by 0 bases and V by 6 bases; bases with no gene match: 1. The germline gives CDR1 LNHDA, CDR2 SQIVND (reference sequence).

This rearrangement joins TRBV19 to TRBJ2-7; TRBD1 agrees at 7 bases. V shed 5 bases and J 1 base; nucleotides not matched to a gene: 5. CDR3 length: 14 residues. Germline assignment: CDR1 LNHDA and CDR2 SQIVND (reference sequence). Here the CDR3 DNA reads TGTGCCAGTAGTGAGGACAGGATATCCTACGAGCAGTACTTC. This translates into CASSEDRISYEQYF.

The chain couples TRBV10-3 to TRBJ2-5; possible D gene TRBD2, 6 bases. Germline CDR1 is ENHRY and CDR2 is SYGVKD. V was clipped by 3 bases and J by 2 bases, with 22 bases between them. The CDR3 has 18 residues. The CDR3 region has the DNA TGTGCCATCAGTGACACCTCTCTTTGGGGACTCAAACAAGAGACCCAGTACTTC. Its protein product is CAISDTSLWGLKQETQYF.

This chain links TRBV9 with TRBJ1-4; D is uncertain. V was pared by 4 bases and J by 0 bases, with 10 bases between. CDR1 is SGDLS, CDR2 YYNGEE, per germline. This CDR3 region has 15 residues. In DNA form, the CDR3 reads TGTGCCAGCAGCTCGCTTGGGGCAACTAATGAAAAACTGTTTTTT. Translating gives CASSSLGATNEKLFF.

The V and J genes are TRBV5-5 and TRBJ2-3, with D perhaps matching TRBD2 (5 bases). The CDR3 length is 15 residues. V gave up 7 bases and J gave up 5 bases, with 20 bases separating them. CDR1 and CDR2 from the germline V gene are SGHKS and YYEKEE (reference sequence). The CDR3 DNA is TGTGCCAGCTCGAAGAGGCGGGCCTACTTAGATACGCAGTATTTT. Encoded protein: CASSKRRAYLDTQYF.

The rearrangement uses TRBV18 and TRBJ1-4; D gene ambiguous. Germline loops: CDR1 KGHSH, CDR2 LQKENI. Trimming pared 0 bases from V and 0 bases from J, leaving 8 bases between. The length of the CDR3 is 16 residues. CDR3 DNA: TGTGCCAGCTCACCACCTCGTCGGGCAACTAATGAAAAACTGTTTTTT. Amino acids: CASSPPRRATNEKLFF.

The chain couples TRBV11-2 to TRBJ1-6; 7 bases are shared with TRBD1. The V and J ends lost 4 bases and 7 bases, in that order; junction bases with no gene match: 7. This CDR3 comprises 15 residues. The germline V gene has CDR1 SGHAT and CDR2 FQNNGV. The CDR3 region has the DNA TGTGCCAGCAGCTCATCGGGACAGACAAATTCACCCCTCCACTTT. Translating it yields CASSSSGQTNSPLHF.

The chain is built from TRBV2 and TRBJ2-7; 7 bases agree with TRBD1. The CDR3 is made up of 14 amino acids. V shed 8 bases, J shed 1 base, and the junction held 8 bases outside the gene matches. Germline CDR1 and CDR2: SNHLY and FYNNEI. The CDR3 DNA reads TGTGCCAGCCACCGGGACAGTAGTTCCTACGAGCAGTACTTC. Its translation is CASHRDSSSYEQYF. The whole variable domain, remainder taken from reference TRBV2 and TRBJ2-7, is EPEVTQTPSHQVTQMGQEVILRCVPISNHLYFYWYRQILGQKVEFLVSFYNNEISEKSEIFDDQFSVERPDGSNFTLKIRSTKLEDSAMYFCASHRDSSSYEQYFGPGTRLTVT.

The rearrangement joins TRBV9 to TRBJ2-3; 9 positions match TRBD1. The J segment lost 5 bases and the V segment lost 4 bases, leaving 11 bases of the junction unmatched. Germline V gene data show CDR1 as SGDLS and CDR2 as YYNGEE. This CDR3 has 16 amino acids. This CDR3 is CASSIEPGQGKDTQYF. CDR3 nucleotide sequence: TGTGCCAGCAGCATAGAACCGGGACAGGGAAAAGATACGCAGTATTTT.

The rearrangement uses TRBV14 and TRBJ2-5, with D possibly TRBD2 on 5 matching bases. Trimming stripped 2 bases from V and 1 base from J, with 11 bases between. Germline assignment: CDR1 SGHDN and CDR2 FVKESK. The CDR3 runs 15 residues. In DNA form, the CDR3 reads TGTGCCAGCAGCCAACGAGGACTTCCCCAAGAGACCCAGTACTTC. As protein: CASSQRGLPQETQYF.

The V call is TRBV2, the J call TRBJ2-5; no reliable D call. Trimming pared 4 bases from V and 7 bases from J, leaving 16 bases between. This CDR3 spans 14 amino acids. CDR1 is SNHLY and CDR2 is FYNNEI in the germline V gene. As DNA, the CDR3 is TGTGCCAGCAGTGTGGTCTTTCCGAGAGGGACCCAGTACTTC. Protein: CASSVVFPRGTQYF.

The rearrangement joins TRBV10-2 to TRBJ2-5, with TRBD1 identical over 11 bases. The CDR3 consists of 17 residues. After removal of 3 bases from V and 2 bases from J, the junction contained 8 bases not matched to a gene. Per germline, CDR1 WSHSY and CDR2 SAAADI. CDR3 amino acids: CASSDLGWDRGQETQYF. The CDR3 DNA reads as TGCGCCAGCAGTGACCTGGGCTGGGACAGGGGGCAAGAGACCCAGTACTTC.

V usage is TRBV7-2 and J usage is TRBJ1-5; D possibly corresponds to TRBD1 (5 bases). Germline loops: CDR1 SGHTA, CDR2 FQGNSA. The CDR3 is 13 residues long. The ends were cut back, 4 bases at V and 7 bases at J, with 11 bases in the middle. Here the CDR3 reads CASSSRGGQPQHF. The DNA for the CDR3 is TGTGCCAGCAGCTCCCGGGGGGGGCAGCCCCAGCATTTT.

V gene TRBV29-1 combines with J gene TRBJ2-3; D is unresolved. Trimming left V 4 bases short and J 11 bases short, with 16 bases between. The germline CDR1 and CDR2 sequences are SQVTM and ANQGSEA. The CDR3 loop spans 12 amino acids. For the CDR3, the DNA is TGCAGCGTTGCCTCAACCTCCTATCTGCAGTATTTT. This codes for CSVASTSYLQYF.

V gene TRBV7-3 combines with J gene TRBJ2-5; D is unresolved. Germline loops: CDR1 SGHTA, CDR2 FQGTGA. V was cut by 4 bases and J by 5 bases, with 11 bases left in between. This CDR3 is built from 13 residues. CDR3 sequence: CASSSYLGETQYF. CDR3 coding DNA: TGTGCCAGCAGCTCCTACTTAGGGGAGACCCAGTACTTC.